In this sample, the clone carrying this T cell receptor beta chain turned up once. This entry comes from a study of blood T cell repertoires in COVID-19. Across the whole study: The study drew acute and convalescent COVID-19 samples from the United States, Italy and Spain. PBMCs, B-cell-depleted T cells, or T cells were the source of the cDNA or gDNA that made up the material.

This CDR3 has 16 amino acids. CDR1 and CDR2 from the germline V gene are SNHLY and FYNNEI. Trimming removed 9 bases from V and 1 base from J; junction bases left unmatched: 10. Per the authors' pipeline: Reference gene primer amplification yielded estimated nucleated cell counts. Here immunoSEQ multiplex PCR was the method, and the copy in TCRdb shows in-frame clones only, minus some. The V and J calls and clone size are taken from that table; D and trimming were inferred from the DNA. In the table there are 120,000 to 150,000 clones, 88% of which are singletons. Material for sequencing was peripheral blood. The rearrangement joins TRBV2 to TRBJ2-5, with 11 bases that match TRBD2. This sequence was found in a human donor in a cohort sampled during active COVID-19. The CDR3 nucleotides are TGTGCCAGGAGCAAACCTAGCGGGGGGTCCCAAGAGACCCAGTACTTC. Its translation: CARSKPSGGSQETQYF. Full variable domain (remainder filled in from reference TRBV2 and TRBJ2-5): EPEVTQTPSHQVTQMGQEVILRCVPISNHLYFYWYRQILGQKVEFLVSFYNNEISEKSEIFDDQFSVERPDGSNFTLKIRSTKLEDSAMYFCARSKPSGGSQETQYFGPGTRLLVL.